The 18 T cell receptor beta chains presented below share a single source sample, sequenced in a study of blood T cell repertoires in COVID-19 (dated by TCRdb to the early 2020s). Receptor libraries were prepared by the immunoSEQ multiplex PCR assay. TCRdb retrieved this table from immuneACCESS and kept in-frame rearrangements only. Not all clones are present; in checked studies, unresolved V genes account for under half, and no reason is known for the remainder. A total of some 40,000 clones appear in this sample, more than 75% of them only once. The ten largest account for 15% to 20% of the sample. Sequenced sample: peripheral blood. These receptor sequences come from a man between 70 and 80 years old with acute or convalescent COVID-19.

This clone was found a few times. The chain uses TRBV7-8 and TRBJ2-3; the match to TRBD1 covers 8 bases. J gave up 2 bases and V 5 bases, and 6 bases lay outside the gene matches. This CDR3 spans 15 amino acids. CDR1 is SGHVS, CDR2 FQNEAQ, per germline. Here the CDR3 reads CASSPGQGITDTQYF. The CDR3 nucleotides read TGTGCCAGCAGCCCAGGACAGGGAATCACAGATACGCAGTATTTT.

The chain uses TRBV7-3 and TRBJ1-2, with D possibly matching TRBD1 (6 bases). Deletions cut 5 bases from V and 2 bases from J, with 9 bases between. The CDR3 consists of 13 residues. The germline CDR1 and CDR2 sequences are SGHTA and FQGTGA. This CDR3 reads CASSADRNYGYTF. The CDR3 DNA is TGTGCCAGCAGCGCGGACAGAAACTATGGCTACACCTTC. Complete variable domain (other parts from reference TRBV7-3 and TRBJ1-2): GAGVSQTPSNKVTEKGKYVELRCDPISGHTALYWYRQSLGQGPEFLIYFQGTGAADDSGLPNDRFFAVRPEGSVSTLKIQRTERGDSAVYLCASSADRNYGYTFGSGTRLTVV.

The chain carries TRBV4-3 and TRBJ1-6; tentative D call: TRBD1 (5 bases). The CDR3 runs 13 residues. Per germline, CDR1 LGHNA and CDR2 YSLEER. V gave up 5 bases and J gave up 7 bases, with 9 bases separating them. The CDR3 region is CASSNRGNSPLHF. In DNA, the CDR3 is TGCGCCAGCAGCAACCGGGGGAATTCACCCCTCCACTTT.

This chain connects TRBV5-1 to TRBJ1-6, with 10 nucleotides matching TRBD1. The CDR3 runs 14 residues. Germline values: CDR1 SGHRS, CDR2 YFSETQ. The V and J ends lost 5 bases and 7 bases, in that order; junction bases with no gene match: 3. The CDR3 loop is CASSRTGGNSPLHF. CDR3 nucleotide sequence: TGCGCCAGCAGTCGGACAGGGGGGAATTCACCCCTCCACTTT.

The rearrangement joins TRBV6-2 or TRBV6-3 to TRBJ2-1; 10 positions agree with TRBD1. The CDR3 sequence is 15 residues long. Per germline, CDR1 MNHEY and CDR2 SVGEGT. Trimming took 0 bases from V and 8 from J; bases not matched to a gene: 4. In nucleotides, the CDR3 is TGTGCCAGCAGTTACTCGGGACAGGGGATCGATGAGCAGTTCTTC. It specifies CASSYSGQGIDEQFF.

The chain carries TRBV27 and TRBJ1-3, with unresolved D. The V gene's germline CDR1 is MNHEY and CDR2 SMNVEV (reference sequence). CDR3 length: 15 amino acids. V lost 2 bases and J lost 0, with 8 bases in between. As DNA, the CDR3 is TGTGCCAGCAGTTTAACCCTATCCTCTGGAAACACCATATATTTT. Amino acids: CASSLTLSSGNTIYF.

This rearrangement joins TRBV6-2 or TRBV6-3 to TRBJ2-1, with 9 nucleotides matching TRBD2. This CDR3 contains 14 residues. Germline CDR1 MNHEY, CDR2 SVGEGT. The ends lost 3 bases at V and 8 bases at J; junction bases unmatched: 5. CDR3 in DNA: TGTGCCAGCAGTTATGTTAGCGGGGGTGATGAGCAGTTCTTC. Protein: CASSYVSGGDEQFF.

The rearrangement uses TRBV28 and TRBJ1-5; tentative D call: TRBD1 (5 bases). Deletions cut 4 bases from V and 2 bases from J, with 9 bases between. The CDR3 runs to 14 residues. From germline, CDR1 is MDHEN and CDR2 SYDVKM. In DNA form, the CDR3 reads TGTGCCAGCAGTTACACGGGGGGCAATCAGCCCCAGCATTTT. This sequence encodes CASSYTGGNQPQHF. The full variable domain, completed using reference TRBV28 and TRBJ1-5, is DVKVTQSSRYLVKRTGEKVFLECVQDMDHENMFWYRQDPGLGLRLIYFSYDVKMKEKGDIPEGYSVSREKKERFSLILESASTNQTSMYLCASSYTGGNQPQHFGDGTRLSIL.

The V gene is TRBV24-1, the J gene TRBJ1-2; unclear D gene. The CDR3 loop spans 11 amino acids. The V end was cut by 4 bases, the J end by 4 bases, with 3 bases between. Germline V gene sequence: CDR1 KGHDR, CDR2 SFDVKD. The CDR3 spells CATSDGYGYTF. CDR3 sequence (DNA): TGTGCCACCAGTGACGGCTATGGCTACACCTTC.

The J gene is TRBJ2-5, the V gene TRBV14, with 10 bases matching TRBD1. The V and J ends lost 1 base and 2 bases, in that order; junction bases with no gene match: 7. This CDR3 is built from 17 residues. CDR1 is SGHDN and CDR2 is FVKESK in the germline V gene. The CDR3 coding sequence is TGTGCCAGCAGCCAAGCAGGGGAGGACAGGGGGCAAGAGACCCAGTACTTC. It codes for CASSQAGEDRGQETQYF.

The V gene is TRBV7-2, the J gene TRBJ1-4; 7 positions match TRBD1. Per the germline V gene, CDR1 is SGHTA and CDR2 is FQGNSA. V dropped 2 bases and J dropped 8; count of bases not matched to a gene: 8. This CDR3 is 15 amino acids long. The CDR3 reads CASSLQTGSREKLFF. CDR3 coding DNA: TGTGCCAGCAGCTTACAGACAGGGAGTAGAGAAAAACTGTTTTTT.

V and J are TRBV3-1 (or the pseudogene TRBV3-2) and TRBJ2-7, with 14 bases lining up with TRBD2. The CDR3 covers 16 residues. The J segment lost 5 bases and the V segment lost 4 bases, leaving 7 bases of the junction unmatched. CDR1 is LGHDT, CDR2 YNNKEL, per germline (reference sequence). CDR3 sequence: CASSPRTSGGIHEQYF. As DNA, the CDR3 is TGTGCCAGCAGCCCAAGGACTAGCGGGGGGATCCACGAGCAGTACTTC.

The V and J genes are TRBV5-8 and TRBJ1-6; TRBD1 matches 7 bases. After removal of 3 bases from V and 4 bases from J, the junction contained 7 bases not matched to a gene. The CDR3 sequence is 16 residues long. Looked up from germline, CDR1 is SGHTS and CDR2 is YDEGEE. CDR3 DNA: TGTGCCAGCAGCTGGTTTTCACAGGGGTATAATTCACCCCTCCACTTT. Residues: CASSWFSQGYNSPLHF.

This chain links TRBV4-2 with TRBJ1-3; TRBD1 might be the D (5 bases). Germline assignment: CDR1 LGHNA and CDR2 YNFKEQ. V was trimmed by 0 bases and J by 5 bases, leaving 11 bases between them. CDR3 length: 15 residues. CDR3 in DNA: TGTGCCAGCAGCCAAGAAGTTCAGGGTAGAAACACCATATATTTT. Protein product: CASSQEVQGRNTIYF.

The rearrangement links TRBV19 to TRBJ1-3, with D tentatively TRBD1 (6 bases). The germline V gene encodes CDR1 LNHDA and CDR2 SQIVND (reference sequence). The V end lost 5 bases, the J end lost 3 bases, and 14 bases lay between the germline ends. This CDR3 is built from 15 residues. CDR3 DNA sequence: TGTGCCAGTAGTCTCCGGGACATCGATGGAAACACCATATATTTT. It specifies CASSLRDIDGNTIYF.

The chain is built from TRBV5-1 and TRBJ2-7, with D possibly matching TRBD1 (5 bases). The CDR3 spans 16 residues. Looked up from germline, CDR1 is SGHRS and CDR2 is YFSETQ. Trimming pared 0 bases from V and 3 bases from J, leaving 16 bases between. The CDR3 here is CASSLEGQRRYYEQYF. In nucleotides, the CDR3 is TGCGCCAGCAGCTTGGAGGGGCAGCGCCGATACTACGAGCAGTACTTC.

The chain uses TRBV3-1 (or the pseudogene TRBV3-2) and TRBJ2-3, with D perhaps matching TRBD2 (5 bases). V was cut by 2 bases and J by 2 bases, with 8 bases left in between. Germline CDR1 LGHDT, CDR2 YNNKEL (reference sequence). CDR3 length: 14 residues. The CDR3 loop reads CASSQWETTDTQYF. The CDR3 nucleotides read TGTGCCAGCAGCCAATGGGAGACCACAGATACGCAGTATTTT.

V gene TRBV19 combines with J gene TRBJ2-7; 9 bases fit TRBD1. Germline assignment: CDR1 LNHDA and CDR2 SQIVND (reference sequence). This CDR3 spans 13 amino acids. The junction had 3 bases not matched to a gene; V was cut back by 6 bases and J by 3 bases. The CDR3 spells CASRLTGGYEQYF. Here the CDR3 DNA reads TGTGCCAGTAGGTTGACAGGGGGCTACGAGCAGTACTTC.